This entry is about one TCR beta chain. Enrolment of Seattle patients took place during active infection, and they were followed longitudinally. Generated by immunoSEQ multiplex PCR, the TCRdb table keeps only in-frame clones and is missing some. The sample contains around 140,000 clones, roughly 90% of which appear only once. From germline, CDR1 is SGHRS and CDR2 YFSETQ. The CDR3 is made up of 15 amino acids. V was cut by 4 bases and J by 1 base, with 13 bases left in between. This sample stems from a study of blood T cell repertoires in COVID-19. The source material was peripheral blood. The source of this sequence is a human donor with COVID-19, enrolled during active disease. The donor label of this sample is uncertain. This chain joins TRBV5-1 and TRBJ2-3; D is perhaps TRBD1 (6 bases). CDR3 in DNA: TGCGCCAGCAGCCAAGACAGGTCCGGCACAGATACGCAGTATTTT. This gives the protein CASSQDRSGTDTQYF.